Listed below are T cell receptor beta chains from one sample, sequenced in a study of T cell responses to AZD1222 COVID-19 vaccine. TCRdb's copy holds only in-frame clones and misses some; the assay was immunoSEQ multiplex PCR. The sample carries approximately 170,000 clones, 85% to 90% recorded once. The input for sequencing was peripheral blood, taken 28 days after the second AZD1222 dose. These receptors came from an adult who received the AZD1222 COVID-19 vaccine. Both conserved end residues are part of each CDR3. The D gene is left open where the match is weak. Clone size is shown for a subset of rows, as once, few, many or a class of expanded clone.

clone size,V gene,D gene,J gene,CDR3 protein,CDR3 DNA
.,TRBV30,TRBD1,TRBJ1-1,CAWSVGTGIGNTEAFF,TGTGCCTGGAGTGTCGGGACAGGGATCGGGAACACTGAAGCTTTCTTT
.,TRBV28,.,TRBJ2-5,CATRQVTGWAQYF,TGTGCCACCCGACAGGTAACGGGGTGGGCCCAGTACTTC
.,TRBV7-3,.,TRBJ2-3,CASSFAGADTQYF,TGTGCCAGCAGCTTCGCAGGGGCAGATACGCAGTATTTT
once,TRBV12-3/TRBV12-4,.,TRBJ2-3,CASSLKVTQYF,TGTGCCAGCAGTTTAAAAGTCACGCAGTATTTT
.,TRBV10-2,.,TRBJ2-7,CASSAAGEQYF,TGCGCCAGCAGTGCGGCGGGCGAGCAGTACTTC
.,TRBV10-3,TRBD1,TRBJ2-2,CAISPDRGRTGELFF,TGTGCCATCAGCCCCGACAGGGGGCGGACCGGGGAGCTGTTTTTT
.,TRBV5-1,.,TRBJ1-6,CASSLDGSDSPLHF,TGCGCCAGCAGCTTGGACGGGTCTGATTCACCCCTCCACTTT
.,TRBV6-5,.,TRBJ1-6,CASSYSQGARGSPLHF,TGTGCCAGCAGTTACTCACAGGGAGCCCGTGGTTCACCCCTCCACTTT
.,TRBV3-1/TRBV3-2,.,TRBJ2-7,CASSQWYEQYF,TGTGCCAGCAGCCAATGGTACGAGCAGTACTTC
.,TRBV6-5,TRBD1,TRBJ2-7,CASSQGASYEQYF,TGTGCCAGCAGTCAGGGGGCTAGTTACGAGCAGTACTTC
.,TRBV6-5,TRBD1,TRBJ2-1,CASTIAGQGSYEQFF,TGTGCCAGCACGATAGCGGGACAGGGGTCTTATGAGCAGTTCTTC
.,TRBV19,.,TRBJ2-5,CASSTTGYQETQYF,TGTGCCAGTAGTACCACAGGCTACCAAGAGACCCAGTACTTC
.,TRBV2,.,TRBJ1-2,CASRKGIQDGYTF,TGTGCCAGCAGAAAAGGGATCCAGGATGGCTACACCTTC